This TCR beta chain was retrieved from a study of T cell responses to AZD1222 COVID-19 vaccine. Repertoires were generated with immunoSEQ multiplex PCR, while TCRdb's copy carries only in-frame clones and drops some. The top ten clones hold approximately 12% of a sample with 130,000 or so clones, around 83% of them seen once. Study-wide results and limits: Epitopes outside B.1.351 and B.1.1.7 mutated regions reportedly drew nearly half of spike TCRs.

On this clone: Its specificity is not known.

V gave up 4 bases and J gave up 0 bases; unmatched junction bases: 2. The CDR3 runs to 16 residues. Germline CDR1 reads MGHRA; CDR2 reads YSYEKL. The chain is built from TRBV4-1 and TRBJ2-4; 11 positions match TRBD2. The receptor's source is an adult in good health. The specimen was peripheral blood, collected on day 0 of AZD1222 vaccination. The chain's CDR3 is CASSRLAGLAKNIQYF. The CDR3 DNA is TGCGCCAGCAGCCGACTAGCGGGGCTAGCCAAAAACATTCAGTACTTC.